This T cell receptor (beta chain) emerged from a study of T cells in Graves' hyperthyroidism and ophthalmopathy. The study, taken as a whole, reports: Median prediction lead before ophthalmopathy onset was 6 to 8 months with the model. Ophthalmopathy was distinguished from stable hyperthyroidism by 13 V-J signatures.

This clonotype has a count of ten or more. Antigen specificity is unknown. Predating any ophthalmopathy symptoms, the blood sample was taken at first hyperthyroidism diagnosis. The CDR3 has 18 residues. V was clipped by 4 bases and J by 4 bases, with 25 bases between them. Germline CDR1 and CDR2: SGHTA and FQGNSA. Template material for amplifying TCR beta CDR3 regions consisted of RNA transcripts. The TCR CDR3 was amplified in a first-round RT-PCR using the HTBI primer set. TCRdb processed the multiplex PCR reads anew with MiXCR; each CDR3 protein has one entry. The table records a few hundred thousand distinct CDR3 sequences, less than 20% of them present only once.

Sequenced sample: blood. This clonotype was obtained from a woman aged 18-29 years with Graves' hyperthyroidism that later progressed to Graves' ophthalmopathy. The chain couples TRBV7-2 to TRBJ2-5; either TRBD1 or TRBD2 may fit D (7 bases each). The CDR3 region is CASSSRGGPGGNRETQYF. For the CDR3, the DNA is TGTGCCAGCAGCTCCAGGGGGGGCCCGGGGGGCAATAGAGAGACCCAGTACTTC.